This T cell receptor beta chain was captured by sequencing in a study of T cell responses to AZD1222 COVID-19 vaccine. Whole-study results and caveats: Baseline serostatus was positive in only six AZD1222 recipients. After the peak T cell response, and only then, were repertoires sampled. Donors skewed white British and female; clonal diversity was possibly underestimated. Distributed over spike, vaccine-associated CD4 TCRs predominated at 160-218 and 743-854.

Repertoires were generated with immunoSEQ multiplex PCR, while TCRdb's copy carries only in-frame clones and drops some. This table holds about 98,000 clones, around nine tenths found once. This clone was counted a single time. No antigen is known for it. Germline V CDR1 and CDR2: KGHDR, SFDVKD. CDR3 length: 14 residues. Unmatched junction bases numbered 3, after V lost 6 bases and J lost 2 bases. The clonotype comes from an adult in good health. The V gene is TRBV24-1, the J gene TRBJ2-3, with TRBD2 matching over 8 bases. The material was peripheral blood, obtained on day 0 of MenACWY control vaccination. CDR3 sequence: CATSPRGDTDTQYF. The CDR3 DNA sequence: TGTGCCACCAGTCCGCGGGGGGACACAGATACGCAGTATTTT.